These 30 T cell receptor beta chains were all obtained from the same sample, sequenced in a study of shared clonotypes between healthy human individuals. CD45RO negativity and positive selection for CCR7 defined naive CD8 cells, a population that excluded terminally differentiated effector memory CD45RA+ cells. Data came from immunoSEQ multiplex PCR; TCRdb stores just in-frame clones and leaves some out. There are roughly 2 million clones in the sample; just under 95% occur only once, and about 1.1% lies in the top ten. Sequenced sample: naive CD8+ T cells sorted from blood. The origin of the receptors is a young man in good health.

The chain joins TRBV27 to TRBJ2-7, with TRBD1 matching over 9 bases. The ends lost 5 bases at V and 2 bases at J; junction bases unmatched: 7. The CDR3 is made up of 15 amino acids. CDR1 and CDR2 from the germline V gene are MNHEY and SMNVEV (reference sequence). In DNA, the CDR3 is TGTGCCAGCAGTCCGGATTGGACAGGGGCCTACGAGCAGTACTTC. Protein: CASSPDWTGAYEQYF.

The chain recombines TRBV4-1 with TRBJ2-2; D remains ambiguous. Germline CDR1 and CDR2: MGHRA and YSYEKL. Between the trimmed V and J ends, which lost 0 bases and 4 bases, there was a span of 15 bases. CDR3 length: 17 residues. CDR3 residues: CASSQEAVQGITGELFF. Here the CDR3 DNA reads TGCGCCAGCAGCCAAGAGGCGGTGCAAGGTATCACCGGGGAGCTGTTTTTT.

The chain joins TRBV27 to TRBJ2-6; maybe TRBD1 (5 bases). CDR3 length equals 17 residues. The ends were cut back, 4 bases at V and 1 base at J, with 14 bases in the middle. CDR1 and CDR2 (germline): MNHEY, SMNVEV (reference sequence). CDR3 amino acids: CASSSLLDSSGANVLTF. The CDR3 region has the DNA TGTGCCAGCAGTTCCCTCCTCGACAGTTCTGGGGCCAACGTCCTGACTTTC.

J is TRBJ2-5 and V is TRBV5-4; D is ambiguous. Germline V gives CDR1 SGHNT, CDR2 YYREEE (reference sequence). This CDR3 has 14 residues. V lost 6 bases to trimming and J lost 3 bases, with 15 bases between them. Written as DNA, the CDR3 is TGTGCCAGCAAGCCAATATTGGACGAAGAGACCCAGTACTTC. Amino acids: CASKPILDEETQYF.

This chain connects TRBV7-8 to TRBJ2-1; D unclear. This CDR3 region has 13 residues. V lost 4 bases to trimming and J lost 3 bases, with 7 bases between them. The germline V gene has CDR1 SGHVS and CDR2 FQNEAQ. The CDR3 protein is CASSSESYNEQFF. As DNA, the CDR3 is TGTGCCAGCAGCTCCGAGAGCTACAATGAGCAGTTCTTC.

J is TRBJ2-2 and V is TRBV9, with TRBD2 identical over 8 bases. Looked up from germline, CDR1 is SGDLS and CDR2 is YYNGEE. The CDR3 consists of 16 residues. Losses at the gene ends were 4 bases for V and 0 bases for J; bases not matched to a gene: 5. The CDR3 loop reads CASSPTSGSNTGELFF. Written as DNA, the CDR3 is TGTGCCAGCAGCCCAACTAGCGGATCGAACACCGGGGAGCTGTTTTTT.

Of note for this clone: The junction differs from germline at one of its ends, possibly a read error. The rearrangement joins TRBV5-4 to TRBJ2-3; 9 bases match TRBD2. There are 16 residues in the CDR3. Per germline, CDR1 SGHNT and CDR2 YYREEE (reference sequence). The CDR3 DNA sequence: TGTGCCAGCAGCTTGGTTGGGGGCGGGAGGGCAGAAACGCAGTATTTT. This translates into CASSLVGGGRAETQYF.

This clone has a single count. The chain uses TRBV4-3 and TRBJ2-3; no definite D call. V lost 4 bases and J 1 base, leaving 6 bases between the germline ends. The CDR3 length is 13 residues. Germline assignment: CDR1 LGHNA and CDR2 YSLEER. The CDR3 nucleotides read TGCGCCAGCAGCCTAAGGGGCACAGATACGCAGTATTTT. It yields the protein CASSLRGTDTQYF.

This clone was recorded only once. Other DNA sequences of this sample code for an identical CDR3. The V gene is TRBV28, the J gene TRBJ2-2, with D maybe TRBD2 (6 bases). Germline V gene data show CDR1 as MDHEN and CDR2 as SYDVKM. The CDR3 has 14 amino acids. V was clipped by 2 bases and J by 5 bases, with 9 bases between them. The CDR3 sequence is CASSLSGSTGELFF. The CDR3, as DNA: TGTGCCAGCAGTTTAAGCGGGTCAACCGGGGAGCTGTTTTTT.

The gene calls are TRBV5-4 and TRBJ1-1, with unresolved D. V gave up 4 bases and J gave up 4 bases, with 17 bases separating them. CDR3 size: 15 residues. Per the germline V gene, CDR1 is SGHNT and CDR2 is YYREEE (reference sequence). This chain's CDR3 is CASSPDSGLSTEAFF. CDR3 nucleotide sequence: TGTGCCAGCAGCCCTGATTCCGGATTGAGCACTGAAGCTTTCTTT.

This clone was detected only once. This same CDR3 is encoded by further DNA sequences in the sample. V is TRBV30 and J is TRBJ2-3; TRBD1 is a possible D gene (7 bases). Germline CDR1 is GTSNPN and CDR2 is SVGIG (reference sequence). The length of the CDR3 is 14 residues. V lost 0 bases and J 1 base, leaving 8 bases between the germline ends. The CDR3 DNA sequence: TGTGCCTGGAGTGTCAGGGGGGGCACAGATACGCAGTATTTT. Translating it yields CAWSVRGGTDTQYF.

This clone appeared a single time. The chain combines TRBV5-1 with TRBJ1-1, with 7 bases matching TRBD1. The J segment lost 6 bases and the V segment lost 0 bases, leaving 5 bases of the junction unmatched. Germline V CDR1 and CDR2: SGHRS, YFSETQ. The CDR3 is made up of 14 amino acids. CDR3 residues: CASSLEGAIAEAFF. The CDR3 DNA reads as TGCGCCAGCAGCTTGGAGGGGGCAATCGCTGAAGCTTTCTTT.

The chain couples TRBV6-1 to TRBJ2-5; a weak D match, TRBD1 (6 bases). The CDR3 runs to 14 residues. Germline CDR1 is MNHNS and CDR2 is SASEGT. The germline V and J ends were trimmed by 2 bases and 0 bases, with 7 bases remaining between them. The CDR3 sequence is CASSEYRDQETQYF. The DNA of the CDR3 is TGTGCCAGCAGTGAATACAGGGACCAAGAGACCCAGTACTTC.

This sequence joins TRBV27 and TRBJ2-3; 10 bases line up with TRBD2. CDR1 MNHEY and CDR2 SMNVEV come from the germline V gene (reference sequence). The CDR3 runs to 16 residues. The V segment lost 4 bases and the J segment 6 bases; nucleotides outside the gene matches: 10. In nucleotides, the CDR3 is TGTGCCAGCAGTTCGAATCAAGCGGGGGGGCCTGATACGCAGTATTTT. Protein product: CASSSNQAGGPDTQYF.

The chain links TRBV10-1 to TRBJ2-2; tentatively, D is TRBD2 (5 bases). CDR1 is WNHNN, CDR2 SYGVQD, per germline (reference sequence). The CDR3 totals 13 residues. V lost 4 bases and J 4 bases, leaving 7 bases between the germline ends. CDR3: CASSVGITGELFF. The CDR3 nucleotides are TGCGCCAGCAGTGTCGGGATCACCGGGGAGCTGTTTTTT.

V usage is TRBV27 and J usage is TRBJ2-7, with TRBD1 matching 8 bases. Germline CDR1 reads MNHEY; CDR2 reads SMNVEV (reference sequence). The ends lost 3 bases at V and 4 bases at J; junction bases unmatched: 2. The CDR3 has 13 amino acids. The CDR3 nucleotides read TGTGCCAGCAGTTTCAGGGACAGGTACGAGCAGTACTTC. Translating gives CASSFRDRYEQYF.

The chain employs TRBV5-4 and TRBJ1-4; D perhaps matches TRBD1 (5 bases). The germline V and J ends were trimmed by 0 bases and 7 bases, with 10 bases remaining between them. There are 14 residues in the CDR3. Germline CDR1 SGHNT, CDR2 YYREEE (reference sequence). The CDR3 nucleotides read TGTGCCAGCAGCTTGGACGGGGGTGGTGAAAAACTGTTTTTT. Translated: CASSLDGGGEKLFF.

The count of this clone is one. The chain has TRBV2 and TRBJ2-1, with a weak D call TRBD1 (5 bases). Trimming took off 6 bases at V and 0 bases at J, with 12 bases between the two ends. Germline V CDR1 and CDR2: SNHLY, FYNNEI. The CDR3 is 15 amino acids. This chain's CDR3 is CASRAGPSSYNEQFF. The CDR3 bases are TGTGCCAGCAGGGCAGGGCCGAGCTCCTACAATGAGCAGTTCTTC.

J is TRBJ2-2 and V is TRBV2; TRBD1 is a possible D gene (5 bases). The CDR3 sequence is 17 residues long. In germline, CDR1 is SNHLY, CDR2 FYNNEI. V was shortened by 1 base and J by 0 bases, with 12 bases between the two germline ends. Here the CDR3 reads CASSEDLGQSNTGELFF. CDR3 bases: TGTGCCAGCAGTGAAGATCTCGGACAATCGAACACCGGGGAGCTGTTTTTT.

As concerns this clone: Different DNA sequences within this sample yield the same CDR3. The rearrangement uses TRBV7-9 and TRBJ2-1; 12 bases line up with TRBD2. The length of the CDR3 is 16 residues. The V and J ends lost 1 base and 8 bases, in that order; junction bases with no gene match: 6. Germline V gene sequence: CDR1 SEHNR, CDR2 FQNEAQ (reference sequence). CDR3 bases: TGTGCCAGCAGCTTAGGGGCTAGCGGGAGGGGCGATGAGCAGTTCTTC. It encodes CASSLGASGRGDEQFF.

This clone turned up a few times. V is TRBV28 and J is TRBJ2-5, with D tentatively TRBD1 or TRBD2 (5 bases each). The J call may be incorrect, as the DNA end agrees better with TRBJ2-7. Germline CDR1 MDHEN, CDR2 SYDVKM. This CDR3 comprises 14 residues. CDR3 DNA: TGTGCCATTTCGTCCTCGGGACCCCTCTACGAGCAGTACTTC. It yields the protein CAISSSGPLYEQYF.

CDR3 sequence reads: CASSLGPGQGRDTEAFF. In DNA, the CDR3 is TGCGCCAGCAGCTTGGGCCCGGGACAGGGGCGGGACACTGAAGCTTTCTTT. The J gene is TRBJ1-1, the V gene TRBV5-1; TRBD1 matches 10 bases. V gave up 0 bases and J gave up 3 bases; unmatched junction bases: 8. The CDR3 totals 17 residues. Germline V gene data show CDR1 as SGHRS and CDR2 as YFSETQ.

This clone was detected once. The rearrangement joins TRBV4-1 to TRBJ2-7; D unclear. V lost 4 bases and J lost 1, with 14 bases in between. The CDR3 spans 15 residues. CDR1 is MGHRA, CDR2 YSYEKL, per germline. The CDR3 nucleotides read TGCGCCAGCAGCCCTGGGGTTTCCGTTTCCTACGAGCAGTACTTC. This translates into CASSPGVSVSYEQYF.

The chain couples TRBV5-1 to TRBJ2-7, with D uncertain. The V and J ends lost 0 bases and 6 bases respectively, with 13 bases between them. This CDR3 region has 14 residues. Germline V gene lookup returns CDR1 SGHRS and CDR2 YFSETQ. CDR3 sequence: CASSLAPAAAEQYF. The CDR3 nucleotides read TGCGCCAGCAGCTTGGCCCCAGCCGCGGCCGAGCAGTACTTC.

The chain employs TRBV11-2 and TRBJ1-6, with D tentatively TRBD1 (5 bases). V was clipped by 5 bases and J by 16 bases, with 18 bases between them. This CDR3 comprises 13 residues. CDR1 is SGHAT, CDR2 FQNNGV, per germline. The chain's CDR3 is CASSAPTDPKLHF. CDR3 DNA: TGTGCCAGCAGCGCCCCGACAGATCCAAAGCTCCACTTT.

The sample holds one count of this clone. This rearrangement joins TRBV6-5 to TRBJ1-5, with D hard to call. CDR3 size: 12 residues. CDR1 is MNHEY, CDR2 SVGAGI, per germline. V was cut by 2 bases and J by 6 bases, with 5 bases left in between. CDR3 residues: CASSYGSQPQHF. CDR3 sequence (DNA): TGTGCCAGCAGTTACGGCAGTCAGCCCCAGCATTTT.

This chain links TRBV6-5 with TRBJ2-5; D remains unclear. The CDR3 covers 13 residues. Per the germline V gene, CDR1 is MNHEY and CDR2 is SVGAGI. V was shortened by 4 bases and J by 2 bases, with 8 bases between the two germline ends. The CDR3 protein is CASSWAGQETQYF. The CDR3 nucleotides are TGTGCCAGCAGTTGGGCAGGTCAAGAGACCCAGTACTTC.

The CDR3 region is CASTLGGRDEQYF. The CDR3 DNA is TGTGCCAGCACGCTAGGCGGGAGGGACGAGCAGTACTTC. The chain carries TRBV5-6 and TRBJ2-7; 9 bases are a match to TRBD2. Germline V CDR1 and CDR2: SGHDT, YYEEEE. J was trimmed by 5 bases and V by 6 bases; bases with no gene match: 6. The CDR3 is 13 amino acids.

The V call is TRBV28, the J call TRBJ1-1; tentative D call: TRBD1 (6 bases). CDR3 size: 13 residues. CDR1 and CDR2 (germline): MDHEN, SYDVKM. Trimming cost V 6 bases and J 1 base, with 9 bases left between them. In DNA, the CDR3 is TGTGCCAGCAGCGTGGGACAGAACACTGAAGCTTTCTTT. Residues: CASSVGQNTEAFF.

This rearrangement joins TRBV5-6 to TRBJ2-6; D not certain. Germline CDR1 and CDR2: SGHDT and YYEEEE. This CDR3 has 15 residues. Trimming removed 4 bases from V and 0 bases from J, with 8 bases in between. The CDR3, as DNA: TGTGCCAGCAGCCGAAGAAGCTCTGGGGCCAACGTCCTGACTTTC. Its protein product is CASSRRSSGANVLTF. The whole variable domain, remainder taken from reference TRBV5-6 and TRBJ2-6, is DAGVTQSPTHLIKTRGQQVTLRCSPKSGHDTVSWYQQALGQGPQFIFQYYEEEERQRGNFPDRFSGHQFPNYSSELNVNALLLGDSALYLCASSRRSSGANVLTFGAGSRLTVL.